These 27 T cell receptor beta chains were all obtained from the same sample, sequenced in a study of blood T cell repertoires in COVID-19. Method: immunoSEQ multiplex PCR; TCRdb's copy keeps in-frame clones and lacks some. The profile shows approximately 190,000 clones, about 80% of them singletons. Sequences were obtained from peripheral blood. The receptors come from a man aged 55 to 70 with acute or convalescent COVID-19.

This chain joins TRBV29-1 and TRBJ1-1; no clear D. The CDR3 extends over 12 amino acids. Germline CDR1 SQVTM, CDR2 ANQGSEA. V lost 7 bases and J lost 0, with 9 bases in between. CDR3 region: CSGGTLNTEAFF. The DNA for the CDR3 is TGCAGCGGGGGTACACTGAACACTGAAGCTTTCTTT. The full variable domain, its missing parts supplied by reference TRBV29-1 and TRBJ1-1, is SAVISQKPSRDICQRGTSLTIQCQVDSQVTMMFWYRQQPGQSLTLIATANQGSEATYESGFVIDKFPISRPNLTFSTLTVSNMSPEDSSIYLCSGGTLNTEAFFGQGTRLTVV.

The chain joins TRBV6-5 to TRBJ1-5, with 10 bases identical to TRBD1. Germline CDR1 reads MNHEY; CDR2 reads SVGAGI. The CDR3 extends over 15 amino acids. V was clipped by 7 bases and J by 3 bases; unmatched bases: 6. The CDR3 region is CASTGQGRTNQPQHF. CDR3 nucleotide sequence: TGTGCCAGCACGGGACAGGGGCGCACCAATCAGCCCCAGCATTTT.

This rearrangement joins TRBV9 to TRBJ2-3; 12 nucleotides agree with TRBD2. J gave up 4 bases and V 3 bases, and 6 bases lay outside the gene matches. The germline CDR1 and CDR2 sequences are SGDLS and YYNGEE. The CDR3 loop spans 16 amino acids. The CDR3 here is CASSAHLAGGPDTQYF. In DNA, the CDR3 is TGTGCCAGCAGCGCTCATCTAGCGGGGGGGCCAGATACGCAGTATTTT.

The chain recombines TRBV27 with TRBJ1-1; TRBD1 is a possible D gene (6 bases). Germline V CDR1 and CDR2: MNHEY, SMNVEV (reference sequence). This CDR3 has 18 residues. The V end was cut by 3 bases, the J end by 1 base, with 21 bases between. The CDR3 sequence is CASSFPAIRGQRNTEAFF. The CDR3 region has the DNA TGTGCCAGCAGTTTCCCCGCGATCAGGGGCCAGAGGAACACTGAAGCTTTCTTT.

This clone was counted between two and nine times. This chain joins TRBV5-1 and TRBJ2-1; no reliable D call. Germline assignment: CDR1 SGHRS and CDR2 YFSETQ. V lost 1 base and J 0 bases, leaving 11 bases between the germline ends. The CDR3 is made up of 16 amino acids. CDR3 residues: CASSLKQPSSYNEQFF. CDR3 nucleotide sequence: TGCGCCAGCAGCTTGAAACAGCCGAGCTCCTACAATGAGCAGTTCTTC.

The gene calls are TRBV6-5 and TRBJ2-3; TRBD2 matches at 10 bases. Germline V gene sequence: CDR1 MNHEY, CDR2 SVGAGI. This CDR3 is 16 amino acids long. The ends lost 0 bases at V and 6 bases at J; junction bases unmatched: 6. CDR3 sequence reads: CASSYSRAGGPDTQYF. The CDR3 nucleotides are TGTGCCAGCAGTTACTCCCGAGCGGGGGGGCCGGATACGCAGTATTTT.

J is TRBJ2-5 and V is TRBV15, with TRBD1 as a possible D gene (6 bases). Trimming pared 3 bases from V and 5 bases from J, leaving 13 bases between. The CDR3 is made up of 14 amino acids. CDR1 is LNHNV, CDR2 YYDKDF, per germline (reference sequence). This CDR3 reads CATSRSDRRETQYF. DNA for the CDR3: TGTGCCACCAGCAGGTCCGACAGGCGGGAGACCCAGTACTTC.

This clone was seen a few times. In the same sample, other DNA sequences code for this CDR3. The chain has TRBV5-1 and TRBJ2-3, with D unresolved. V shed 4 bases and J shed 1 base, with 10 bases lying between them. This CDR3 spans 14 amino acids. Germline V CDR1 and CDR2: SGHRS, YFSETQ. Written as DNA, the CDR3 is TGCGCCAGCAGCGGCGTTGGAGGCACAGATACGCAGTATTTT. This codes for CASSGVGGTDTQYF. The complete variable domain, with remaining parts taken from reference TRBV5-1 and TRBJ2-3, reads KAGVTQTPRYLIKTRGQQVTLSCSPISGHRSVSWYQQTPGQGLQFLFEYFSETQRNKGNFPGRFSGRQFSNSRSEMNVSTLELGDSALYLCASSGVGGTDTQYFGPGTRLTVL.

V gene TRBV13 combines with J gene TRBJ2-1; 9 nucleotides align to TRBD2. CDR3 length equals 15 residues. Germline V lookup: CDR1 PRHDT, CDR2 FYEKMQ (reference sequence). V was clipped by 5 bases and J by 8 bases; unmatched bases: 10. The CDR3 coding sequence is TGTGCCAGCAGCCTCATCCTAGCGGGACTCCATGAGCAGTTCTTC. This encodes CASSLILAGLHEQFF.

The J gene is TRBJ1-2, the V gene TRBV30, with D hard to call. This CDR3 spans 16 amino acids. Germline V lookup: CDR1 GTSNPN, CDR2 SVGIG (reference sequence). The V gene lost 0 bases and the J gene lost 0 bases, with 14 bases spanning the gap. CDR3 in amino acids: CAWSVRRRATNYGYTF. For the CDR3, the DNA is TGTGCCTGGAGTGTACGGAGGCGGGCCACTAACTATGGCTACACCTTC.

This sequence joins TRBV3-1 (or the pseudogene TRBV3-2) and TRBJ2-7, with 7 bases lining up with TRBD1. The CDR3 length is 12 residues. Germline V lookup: CDR1 LGHDT, CDR2 YNNKEL (reference sequence). Trimming at V came to 4 bases and at J to 6 bases, leaving 3 bases not matched to a gene. CDR3 nucleotide sequence: TGTGCCAGCAGCCCGACAGGGACCGAGCAGTACTTC. It encodes CASSPTGTEQYF.

This chain joins TRBV10-2 and TRBJ1-5, with D perhaps matching TRBD1 (5 bases). V lost 10 bases to trimming and J lost 1 base, with 20 bases between them. The CDR3 consists of 16 residues. The germline V gene has CDR1 WSHSY and CDR2 SAAADI. The CDR3: CATTGGTAGSNQPQHF. As DNA, the CDR3 is TGCGCCACCACCGGTGGGACTGCGGGGAGCAATCAGCCCCAGCATTTT.

The chain recombines TRBV5-4 with TRBJ1-2; D remains ambiguous. Trimming took 0 bases from V and 2 from J, leaving 8 bases between them. Germline V CDR1 and CDR2: SGHNT, YYREEE (reference sequence). The length of the CDR3 is 14 residues. CDR3 sequence (DNA): TGTGCCAGCAGCTTGGGTAATGCGAACTATGGCTACACCTTC. Translated: CASSLGNANYGYTF.

This chain uses TRBV10-1 with TRBJ2-1; D is possibly TRBD2 (6 bases). V lost 5 bases to trimming and J lost 6 bases, with 11 bases between them. CDR3 length: 13 amino acids. Germline CDR1 and CDR2: WNHNN and SYGVQD (reference sequence). CDR3 amino acids: CASSLGGGNEQFF. The CDR3 DNA follows: TGCGCCAGCAGTTTGGGGGGAGGCAATGAGCAGTTCTTC.

DNA for the CDR3: TGTGCCAGCAGCCAAGATATCAGCACTGAAGCTTTCTTT. Protein product: CASSQDISTEAFF. The gene calls are TRBV4-2 and TRBJ1-1; D uncertain. This CDR3 contains 13 residues. Germline CDR1 reads LGHNA; CDR2 reads YNFKEQ. Trimming took off 0 bases at V and 4 bases at J, with 6 bases between the two ends.

The chain combines TRBV7-8 with TRBJ2-5, with D possibly TRBD1 on 6 matching bases. This CDR3 has 13 amino acids. Germline CDR1 reads SGHVS; CDR2 reads FQNEAQ. V lost 2 bases and J 5 bases, leaving 9 bases between the germline ends. CDR3 residues: CASSLRGGETQYF. The CDR3 DNA sequence: TGTGCCAGCAGCTTACGAGGGGGTGAGACCCAGTACTTC.

This sequence joins TRBV7-9 and TRBJ1-1, with a weak D call TRBD1 (5 bases). In germline, CDR1 is SEHNR, CDR2 FQNEAQ (reference sequence). The length of the CDR3 is 13 residues. V was clipped by 2 bases and J by 8 bases, with 12 bases between them. DNA of the CDR3: TGTGCCAGCAGCTTAAGGGGAGGAGGAGAAGCTTTCTTT. This codes for CASSLRGGGEAFF.

The DNA for the CDR3 is TGTGCCAGCAGCTCGAGCCGGGACAGGGACACAGATACGCAGTATTTT. Amino acids: CASSSSRDRDTDTQYF. V is TRBV7-3 and J is TRBJ2-3, with 9 bases fitting TRBD1. The trim removed 4 bases at V and 2 bases at J, leaving 7 bases unmatched. Germline CDR1 reads SGHTA; CDR2 reads FQGTGA. The CDR3 loop spans 16 amino acids.

The CDR3 DNA sequence: TGTGCCAGTAGTATAGAGCCAGCGGGATTGGTAGAGACCCAGTACTTC. Protein: CASSIEPAGLVETQYF. The chain links TRBV19 to TRBJ2-5; TRBD2 matches 7 bases. Germline V lookup: CDR1 LNHDA, CDR2 SQIVND (reference sequence). There are 16 residues in the CDR3. The junction had 8 bases not matched to a gene; V was cut back by 0 bases and J by 4 bases.

The chain uses TRBV24-1 and TRBJ2-3; 7 bases match TRBD1. The CDR3 is 16 amino acids. V gave up 1 base and J gave up 0 bases; unmatched junction bases: 3. The V gene's germline CDR1 is KGHDR and CDR2 SFDVKD. In DNA form, the CDR3 reads TGTGCCACCAGTGATTTTACAGGGGACAGCACAGATACGCAGTATTTT. Encoded protein: CATSDFTGDSTDTQYF.

V gene TRBV27 combines with J gene TRBJ1-2; TRBD1 might be the D (6 bases). Germline CDR1 and CDR2: MNHEY and SMNVEV (reference sequence). This CDR3 comprises 13 residues. Trimming took 5 bases from V and 3 from J, leaving 10 bases between them. CDR3 in DNA: TGTGCCAGCAGTAGTACAGGGCACTATGGCTACACCTTC. Translated, it gives CASSSTGHYGYTF.

By its share, this clone is medium-sized. The gene calls are TRBV2 and TRBJ2-7; 7 bases line up with TRBD1. The CDR3 sequence is 13 residues long. The J segment lost 0 bases and the V segment lost 6 bases, leaving 2 bases of the junction unmatched. Germline V CDR1 and CDR2: SNHLY, FYNNEI. DNA of the CDR3: TGTGCCAGCAGAGACAGGGCCTCCTACGAGCAGTACTTC. The encoded protein is CASRDRASYEQYF.

V gene TRBV20-1 combines with J gene TRBJ2-1; a possible D gene is TRBD2 (5 bases). The germline gives CDR1 DFQATT, CDR2 SNEGSKA (reference sequence). V lost 3 bases and J lost 6, with 6 bases in between. CDR3 length: 11 amino acids. Here the CDR3 reads CSASSANEQFF. The CDR3 coding sequence is TGCAGTGCTAGTAGCGCCAATGAGCAGTTCTTC.

The rearrangement uses TRBV29-1 and TRBJ1-1; 10 bases line up with TRBD1. Germline V gene lookup returns CDR1 SQVTM and CDR2 ANQGSEA. The V and J ends lost 4 bases and 6 bases, in that order; junction bases with no gene match: 8. This CDR3 comprises 14 residues. CDR3 sequence reads: CSVVMGQGISEAFF. CDR3 bases: TGCAGCGTTGTTATGGGACAGGGGATCTCTGAAGCTTTCTTT. Complete variable domain (other parts from reference TRBV29-1 and TRBJ1-1): SAVISQKPSRDICQRGTSLTIQCQVDSQVTMMFWYRQQPGQSLTLIATANQGSEATYESGFVIDKFPISRPNLTFSTLTVSNMSPEDSSIYLCSVVMGQGISEAFFGQGTRLTVV.

J is TRBJ1-4 and V is TRBV18, with 9 bases fitting TRBD1. The CDR3 runs 18 residues. The trim removed 2 bases at V and 0 bases at J, leaving 7 bases unmatched. The germline gives CDR1 KGHSH, CDR2 LQKENI. Here the CDR3 reads CASSPRGQGFTTNEKLFF. In DNA, the CDR3 is TGTGCCAGCTCACCAAGGGGACAGGGATTCACAACTAATGAAAAACTGTTTTTT.

J is TRBJ2-7 and V is TRBV11-2; D is undetermined. Germline V gene lookup returns CDR1 SGHAT and CDR2 FQNNGV. The CDR3 runs to 14 residues. Trimming took off 3 bases at V and 2 bases at J, with 11 bases between the two ends. The CDR3 is CASSFQTPPYEQYF. CDR3 coding DNA: TGTGCCAGCAGCTTCCAGACACCCCCCTACGAGCAGTACTTC.

The V call is TRBV9, the J call TRBJ2-1; the match to TRBD2 covers 13 bases. Germline CDR1 reads SGDLS; CDR2 reads YYNGEE. This CDR3 has 15 amino acids. V dropped 3 bases and J dropped 10; count of bases not matched to a gene: 7. The CDR3 region has the DNA TGTGCCAGCAGCGCCACTAGCGGGGGGGCCGGAGAGCAGTTCTTC. It specifies CASSATSGGAGEQFF.